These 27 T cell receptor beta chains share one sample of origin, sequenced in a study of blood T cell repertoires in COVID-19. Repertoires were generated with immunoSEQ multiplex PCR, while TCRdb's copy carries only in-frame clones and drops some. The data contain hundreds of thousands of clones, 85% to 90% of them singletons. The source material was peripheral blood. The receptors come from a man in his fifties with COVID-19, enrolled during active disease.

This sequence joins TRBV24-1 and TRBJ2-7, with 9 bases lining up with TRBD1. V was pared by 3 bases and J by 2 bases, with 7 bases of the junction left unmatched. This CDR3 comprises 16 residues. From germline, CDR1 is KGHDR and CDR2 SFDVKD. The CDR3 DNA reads TGTGCCACCAGTGATCCCGGACAGGGGACACCCTACGAGCAGTACTTC. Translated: CATSDPGQGTPYEQYF.

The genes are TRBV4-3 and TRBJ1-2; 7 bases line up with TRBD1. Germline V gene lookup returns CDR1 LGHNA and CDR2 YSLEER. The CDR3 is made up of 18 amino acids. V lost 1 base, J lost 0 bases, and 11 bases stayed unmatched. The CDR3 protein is CASSQAAAGQATNYGYTF. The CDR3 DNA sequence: TGCGCCAGCAGCCAAGCCGCCGCCGGACAGGCGACTAACTATGGCTACACCTTC.

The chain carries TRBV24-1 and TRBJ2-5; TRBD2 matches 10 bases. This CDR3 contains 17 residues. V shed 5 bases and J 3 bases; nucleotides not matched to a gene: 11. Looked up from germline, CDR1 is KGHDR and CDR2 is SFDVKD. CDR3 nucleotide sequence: TGTGCCACCAGTGGTTCGGGTAGCGGGGGGCTTAAAGAGACCCAGTACTTC. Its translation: CATSGSGSGGLKETQYF.

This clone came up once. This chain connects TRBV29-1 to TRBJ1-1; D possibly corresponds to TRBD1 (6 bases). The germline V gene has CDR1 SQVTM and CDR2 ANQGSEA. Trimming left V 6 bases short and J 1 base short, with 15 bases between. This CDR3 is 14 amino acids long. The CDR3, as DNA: TGCAGCGTAGTCCCGGGACAACCGAACACTGAAGCTTTCTTT. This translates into CSVVPGQPNTEAFF.

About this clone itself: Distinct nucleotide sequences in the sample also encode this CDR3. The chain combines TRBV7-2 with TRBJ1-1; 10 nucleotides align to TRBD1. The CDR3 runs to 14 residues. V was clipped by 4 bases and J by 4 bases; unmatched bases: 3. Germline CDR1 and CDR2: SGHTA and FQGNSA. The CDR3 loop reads CASSSRTGGTEAFF. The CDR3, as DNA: TGTGCCAGCAGCTCAAGGACAGGGGGCACTGAAGCTTTCTTT. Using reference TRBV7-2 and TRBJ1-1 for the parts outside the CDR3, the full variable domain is GAGVSQSPSNKVTEKGKDVELRCDPISGHTALYWYRQSLGQGLEFLIYFQGNSAPDKSGLPSDRFSAERTGGSVSTLTIQRTQQEDSAVYLCASSSRTGGTEAFFGQGTRLTVV.

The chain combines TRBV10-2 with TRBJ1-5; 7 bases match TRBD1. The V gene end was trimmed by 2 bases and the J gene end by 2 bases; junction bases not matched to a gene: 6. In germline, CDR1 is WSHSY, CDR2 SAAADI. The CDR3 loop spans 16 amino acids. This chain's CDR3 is CASSENRGPGNQPQHF. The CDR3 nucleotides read TGCGCCAGCAGTGAGAATAGGGGGCCCGGCAATCAGCCCCAGCATTTT.

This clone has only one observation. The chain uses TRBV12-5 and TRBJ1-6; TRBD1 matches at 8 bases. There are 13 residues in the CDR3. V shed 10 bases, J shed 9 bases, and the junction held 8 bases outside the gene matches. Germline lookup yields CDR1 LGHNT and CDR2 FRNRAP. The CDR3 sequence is CATRQGAGSPLHF. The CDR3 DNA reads TGTGCTACCAGGCAGGGGGCCGGTTCACCCCTCCACTTT.

The CDR3 region has the DNA TGTGCCAGCAGCTTACAGGGTATGAGCACTGAAGCTTTCTTT. Protein: CASSLQGMSTEAFF. J is TRBJ1-1 and V is TRBV5-4; D is possibly TRBD1 (6 bases). CDR3 size: 14 residues. The V gene lost 2 bases and the J gene lost 4 bases, with 12 bases spanning the gap. Germline V lookup: CDR1 SGHNT, CDR2 YYREEE (reference sequence).

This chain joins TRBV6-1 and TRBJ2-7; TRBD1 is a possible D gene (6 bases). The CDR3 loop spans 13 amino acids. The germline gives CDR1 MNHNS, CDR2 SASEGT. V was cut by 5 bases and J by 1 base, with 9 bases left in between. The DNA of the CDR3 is TGTGCCAGCAGTCTCCAGGGGTCCTACGAGCAGTACTTC. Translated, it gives CASSLQGSYEQYF.

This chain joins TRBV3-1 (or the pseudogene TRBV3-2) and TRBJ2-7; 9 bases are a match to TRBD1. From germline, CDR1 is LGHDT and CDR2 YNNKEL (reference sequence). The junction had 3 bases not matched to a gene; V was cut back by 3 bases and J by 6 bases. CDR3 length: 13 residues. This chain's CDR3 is CASSHGTGFEQYF. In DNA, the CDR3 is TGTGCCAGCAGCCACGGGACAGGGTTCGAGCAGTACTTC.

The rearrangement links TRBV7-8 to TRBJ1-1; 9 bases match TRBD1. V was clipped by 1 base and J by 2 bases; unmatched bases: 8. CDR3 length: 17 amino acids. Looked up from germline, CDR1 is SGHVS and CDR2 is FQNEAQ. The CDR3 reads CASSLGTGARGNTEAFF. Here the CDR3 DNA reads TGTGCCAGCAGCTTAGGGACAGGGGCCAGAGGTAACACTGAAGCTTTCTTT. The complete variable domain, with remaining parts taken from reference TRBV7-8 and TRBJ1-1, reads GAGVSQSPRYKVAKRGQDVALRCDPISGHVSLFWYQQALGQGPEFLTYFQNEAQLDKSGLPSDRFFAERPEGSVSTLKIQRTQQEDSAVYLCASSLGTGARGNTEAFFGQGTRLTVV.

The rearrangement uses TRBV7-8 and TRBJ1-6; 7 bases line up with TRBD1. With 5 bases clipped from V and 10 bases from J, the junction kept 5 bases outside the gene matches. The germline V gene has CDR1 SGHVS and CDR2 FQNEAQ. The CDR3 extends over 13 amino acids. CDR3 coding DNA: TGTGCCAGCAGCCCGACAGGGTTCTCACCCCTCCACTTT. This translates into CASSPTGFSPLHF.

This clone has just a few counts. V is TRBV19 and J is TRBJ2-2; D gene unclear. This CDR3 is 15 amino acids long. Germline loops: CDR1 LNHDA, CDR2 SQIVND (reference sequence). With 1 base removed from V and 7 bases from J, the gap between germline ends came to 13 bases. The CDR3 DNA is TGTGCCAGTAGTATAGTGGCTAGAAGAGGCGGGGAGCTGTTTTTT. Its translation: CASSIVARRGGELFF.

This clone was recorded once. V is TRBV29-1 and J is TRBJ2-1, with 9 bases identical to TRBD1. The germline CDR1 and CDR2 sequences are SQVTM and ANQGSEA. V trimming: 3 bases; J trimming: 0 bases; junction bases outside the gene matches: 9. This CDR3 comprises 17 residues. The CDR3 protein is CSVDKGQGPSSYNEQFF. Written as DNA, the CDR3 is TGCAGCGTTGATAAGGGACAGGGCCCTAGCTCCTACAATGAGCAGTTCTTC.

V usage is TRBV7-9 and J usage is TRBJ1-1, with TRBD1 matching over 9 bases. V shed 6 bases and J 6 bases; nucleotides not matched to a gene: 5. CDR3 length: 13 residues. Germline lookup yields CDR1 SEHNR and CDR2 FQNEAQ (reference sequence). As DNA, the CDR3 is TGTGCCAGCAGGAACACAGGGGGCTCTGAAGCTTTCTTT. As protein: CASRNTGGSEAFF.

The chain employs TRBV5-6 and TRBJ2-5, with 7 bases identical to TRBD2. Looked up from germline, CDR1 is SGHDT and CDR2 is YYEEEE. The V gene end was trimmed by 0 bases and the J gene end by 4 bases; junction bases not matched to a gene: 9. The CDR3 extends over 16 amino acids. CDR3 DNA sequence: TGTGCCAGCAGCTTGGCCCTCCGGGACTACGTAGAGACCCAGTACTTC. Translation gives CASSLALRDYVETQYF. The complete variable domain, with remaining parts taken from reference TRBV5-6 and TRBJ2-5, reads DAGVTQSPTHLIKTRGQQVTLRCSPKSGHDTVSWYQQALGQGPQFIFQYYEEEERQRGNFPDRFSGHQFPNYSSELNVNALLLGDSALYLCASSLALRDYVETQYFGPGTRLLVL.

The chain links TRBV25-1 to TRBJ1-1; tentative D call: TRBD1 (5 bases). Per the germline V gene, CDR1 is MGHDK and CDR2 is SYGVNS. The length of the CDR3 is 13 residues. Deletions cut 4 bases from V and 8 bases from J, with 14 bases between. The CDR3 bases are TGTGCCAGCAGTGCGGGGCTCCGGGGGGAAGCTTTCTTT. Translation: CASSAGLRGEAFF.

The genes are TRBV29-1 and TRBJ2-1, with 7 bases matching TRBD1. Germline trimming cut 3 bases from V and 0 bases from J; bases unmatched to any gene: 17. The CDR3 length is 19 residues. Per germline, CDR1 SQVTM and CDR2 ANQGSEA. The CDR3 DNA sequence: TGCAGCGTTGATGCTATTTGGACAGGCGATTTAAGCTCCTACAATGAGCAGTTCTTC. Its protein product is CSVDAIWTGDLSSYNEQFF.

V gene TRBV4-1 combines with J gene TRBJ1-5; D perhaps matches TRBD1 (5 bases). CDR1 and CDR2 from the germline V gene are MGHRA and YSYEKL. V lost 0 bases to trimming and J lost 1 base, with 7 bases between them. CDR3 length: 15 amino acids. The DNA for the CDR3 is TGCGCCAGCAGCCAAGATAGGGGAAGCAATCAGCCCCAGCATTTT. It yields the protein CASSQDRGSNQPQHF.

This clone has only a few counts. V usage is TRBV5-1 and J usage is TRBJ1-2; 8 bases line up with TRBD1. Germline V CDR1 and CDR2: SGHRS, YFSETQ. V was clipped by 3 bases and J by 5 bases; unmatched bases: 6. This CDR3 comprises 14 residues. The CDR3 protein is CASSSQGASYGYTF. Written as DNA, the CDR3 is TGCGCCAGCAGCTCCCAGGGGGCTAGTTATGGCTACACCTTC.

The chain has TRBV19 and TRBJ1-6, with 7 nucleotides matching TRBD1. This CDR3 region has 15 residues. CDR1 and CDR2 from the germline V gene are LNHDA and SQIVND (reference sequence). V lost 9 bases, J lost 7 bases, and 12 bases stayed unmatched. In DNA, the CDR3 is TGTGCCAGCCTAGACAGGGACGGAAGCAATTCACCCCTCCACTTT. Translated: CASLDRDGSNSPLHF.

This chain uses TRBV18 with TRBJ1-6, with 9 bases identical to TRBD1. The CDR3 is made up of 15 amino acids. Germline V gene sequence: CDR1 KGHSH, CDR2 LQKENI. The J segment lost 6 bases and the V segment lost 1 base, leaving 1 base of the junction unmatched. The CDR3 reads CASSPQDRGNSPLHF. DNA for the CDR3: TGTGCCAGCTCACCACAGGACAGGGGTAATTCACCCCTCCACTTT.

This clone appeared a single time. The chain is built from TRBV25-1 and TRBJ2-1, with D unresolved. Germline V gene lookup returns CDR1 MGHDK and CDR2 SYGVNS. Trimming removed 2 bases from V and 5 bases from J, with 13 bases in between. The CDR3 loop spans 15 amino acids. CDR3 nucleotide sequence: TGTGCCAGCAGTGAAGCGGCGGTACCTCACAATGAGCAGTTCTTC. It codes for CASSEAAVPHNEQFF. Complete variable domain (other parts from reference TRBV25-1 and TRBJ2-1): EADIYQTPRYLVIGTGKKITLECSQTMGHDKMYWYQQDPGMELHLIHYSYGVNSTEKGDLSSESTVSRIRTEHFPLTLESARPSHTSQYLCASSEAAVPHNEQFFGPGTRLTVL.

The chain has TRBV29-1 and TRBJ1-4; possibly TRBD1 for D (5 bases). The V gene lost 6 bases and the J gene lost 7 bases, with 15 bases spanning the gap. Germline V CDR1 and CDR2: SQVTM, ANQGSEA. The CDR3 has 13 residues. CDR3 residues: CSVSTVAIEKLFF. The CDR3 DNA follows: TGCAGCGTCTCGACAGTTGCGATTGAAAAACTGTTTTTT.

In DNA, the CDR3 is TGTGCCAGCAGTTCCCTTCTAGGTTCGGGTCACAATGAGCAGTTCTTC. Translated: CASSSLLGSGHNEQFF. The chain couples TRBV6-2 or TRBV6-3 to TRBJ2-1; D uncertain. Trimming left V 4 bases short and J 5 bases short, with 18 bases between. In germline, CDR1 is MNHEY, CDR2 SVGEGT. The CDR3 has 16 amino acids.

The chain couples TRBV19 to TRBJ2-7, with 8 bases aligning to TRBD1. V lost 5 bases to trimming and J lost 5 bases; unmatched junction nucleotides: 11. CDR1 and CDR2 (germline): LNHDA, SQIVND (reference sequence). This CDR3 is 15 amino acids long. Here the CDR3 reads CASSVPQGARNEQYF. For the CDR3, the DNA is TGTGCCAGTAGTGTCCCCCAGGGGGCGAGGAACGAGCAGTACTTC.

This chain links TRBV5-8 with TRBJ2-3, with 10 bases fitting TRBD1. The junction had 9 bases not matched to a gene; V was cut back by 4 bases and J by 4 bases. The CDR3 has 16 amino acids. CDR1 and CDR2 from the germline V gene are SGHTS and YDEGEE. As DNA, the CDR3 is TGTGCCAGCAGCCCAAACCGGGACAGGGGCTCAGATACGCAGTATTTT. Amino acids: CASSPNRDRGSDTQYF.